The rows below give T cell receptor beta chains drawn from one sample of a study of vaccination effects on CD4 cells after COVID-19. Their antigens are not known. The repertoire was sequenced with immunoSEQ multiplex PCR; TCRdb's copy has only in-frame clones and lacks some. Among about 40,000 clones listed, around 68% were seen once. The material sequenced was CD4+ T cells from PBMCs cultured with SARS-CoV-2 spike peptides, taken before COVID-19 vaccination. These receptors came from a human donor who received a COVID-19 vaccine. CDR3s include the opening cysteine and the closing phenylalanine or tryptophan. D genes are given only for firm matches. Expanded clones get a size class; other rows say once, few or many, or leave the size out.

abundance: once
j_gene: TRBJ2-2
v_gene: TRBV5-1
d_gene: TRBD1
CDR3nt: TGCGCCAGCAGCTTGATGGGACAGGCGAACACCGGGGAGCTGTTTTTT
CDR3aa: CASSLMGQANTGELFF

abundance: -
j_gene: TRBJ1-6
v_gene: TRBV7-9
d_gene: -
CDR3nt: TGTGCCAGCAGCTTAATGGGGGACGGGGCACCCCTCCACTTT
CDR3aa: CASSLMGDGAPLHF

abundance: -
j_gene: TRBJ1-2
v_gene: TRBV7-2
d_gene: -
CDR3nt: TGTGCCAGCAGCTTTCGAGCAGCCACACGCTATGGCTACACCTTC
CDR3aa: CASSFRAATRYGYTF

abundance: -
j_gene: TRBJ2-2
v_gene: TRBV6-1
d_gene: -
CDR3nt: TGTGCCAGCAGTGAAGGGCCAGCGAACACCGGGGAGCTGTTTTTT
CDR3aa: CASSEGPANTGELFF

abundance: -
j_gene: TRBJ2-7
v_gene: TRBV5-1
d_gene: TRBD1
CDR3nt: TGCGCCAGCAGCTTGGACGGGACAGGGGGGCGCGAGCAGTACTTC
CDR3aa: CASSLDGTGGREQYF

abundance: -
j_gene: TRBJ2-7
v_gene: TRBV30
d_gene: TRBD2
CDR3nt: TGTGCCTGGACCCCGGGACTAGCGTCCTACGAGCAGTACTTC
CDR3aa: CAWTPGLASYEQYF

abundance: -
j_gene: TRBJ2-7
v_gene: TRBV11-2
d_gene: -
CDR3nt: TGTGCCAGCAGCTCACTCTCCGGGACACGGAGCTCCTACGAGCAGTACTTC
CDR3aa: CASSSLSGTRSSYEQYF

abundance: few
j_gene: TRBJ2-2
v_gene: TRBV2
d_gene: -
CDR3nt: TGTGCCAGCAGTGTCGGAGGGACGACCGGGGAGCTGTTTTTT
CDR3aa: CASSVGGTTGELFF

abundance: -
j_gene: TRBJ2-2
v_gene: TRBV2
d_gene: -
CDR3nt: TGTGCCAGCAGTCCTGAAGGCGGGGCGAACACCGGGGAGCTGTTTTTT
CDR3aa: CASSPEGGANTGELFF

abundance: -
j_gene: TRBJ1-6
v_gene: TRBV7-2
d_gene: -
CDR3nt: TGTGCCAGCAGCTACTATCAACGGGATGGTTCACCCCTCCACTTT
CDR3aa: CASSYYQRDGSPLHF

abundance: -
j_gene: TRBJ2-5
v_gene: TRBV29-1
d_gene: TRBD2
CDR3nt: TGCAGCGTTAAAGGGGATAGGCTAGCGGGAGCGGAGACCCAGTACTTC
CDR3aa: CSVKGDRLAGAETQYF

abundance: -
j_gene: TRBJ2-6
v_gene: TRBV5-1
d_gene: -
CDR3nt: TGCGCCAGCAAGAACGATTCTGGGGCCAACGTCCTGACTTTC
CDR3aa: CASKNDSGANVLTF

abundance: -
j_gene: TRBJ2-1
v_gene: TRBV18
d_gene: TRBD2
CDR3nt: TGTGCCAGCTCACCACCCCTAGCGGGGGGGGTTGAGCAGTTCTTC
CDR3aa: CASSPPLAGGVEQFF

abundance: -
j_gene: TRBJ1-2
v_gene: TRBV28
d_gene: TRBD1
CDR3nt: TGTGCCAGCAGCCAGGGACAGGGATACTATGGCTACACCTTC
CDR3aa: CASSQGQGYYGYTF

abundance: -
j_gene: TRBJ1-2
v_gene: TRBV6-2/TRBV6-3
d_gene: -
CDR3nt: TGTGCCAGCAGTTTGGCCAGAACCCGTCTAAGTTACGCCTTC
CDR3aa: CASSLARTRLSYAF

abundance: -
j_gene: TRBJ2-7
v_gene: TRBV10-3
d_gene: TRBD1
CDR3nt: TGTGCCATCAGTGGCACCTCGGGACAGGGCTCCGGGCAGTACTTC
CDR3aa: CAISGTSGQGSGQYF

abundance: -
j_gene: TRBJ1-2
v_gene: TRBV11-2
d_gene: TRBD1
CDR3nt: TGTGCCAGCAGCTTGGACAGGGGATTCGGCGGCTACACCTTC
CDR3aa: CASSLDRGFGGYTF

abundance: -
j_gene: TRBJ2-3
v_gene: TRBV7-2
d_gene: -
CDR3nt: TGTGCCAGCAGCTTCCAAGGGACAGATACGCAGTATTTT
CDR3aa: CASSFQGTDTQYF

abundance: -
j_gene: TRBJ1-1
v_gene: TRBV18
d_gene: -
CDR3nt: TGTGCCAGCTCGGCCCAGAACACTGAAGCTTTCTTT
CDR3aa: CASSAQNTEAFF

abundance: -
j_gene: TRBJ2-1
v_gene: TRBV19
d_gene: -
CDR3nt: TGTGCCAGTAGTATACAGGGGTACGGCGCATCCTACAATGAGCAGTTCTTC
CDR3aa: CASSIQGYGASYNEQFF

abundance: few
j_gene: TRBJ1-2
v_gene: TRBV7-9
d_gene: TRBD1
CDR3nt: TGTGCCAGCAGCCTAACCGGGACAGATGGCTACACCTTC
CDR3aa: CASSLTGTDGYTF

abundance: -
j_gene: TRBJ1-1
v_gene: TRBV3-1/TRBV3-2
d_gene: -
CDR3nt: TGTGCCAGCAGCCCCCTCGGGACGAGTGAAGCTTTCTTT
CDR3aa: CASSPLGTSEAFF

abundance: -
j_gene: TRBJ2-2
v_gene: TRBV5-1
d_gene: -
CDR3nt: TGCGCCAGCAGCTTGGAGGCAGGGACCGAATCCGGGGAGCTGTTTTTT
CDR3aa: CASSLEAGTESGELFF

abundance: -
j_gene: TRBJ2-6
v_gene: TRBV7-3
d_gene: -
CDR3nt: TGTGCCAGCAGCTTAACCAGCTCTGGGGCCAACGTCCTGACTTTC
CDR3aa: CASSLTSSGANVLTF